The clone carrying this TCR beta chain came up many times. Its antigen is undetermined. CDR3 regions of TCR beta were amplified from RNA transcripts. HTBI primers served in a first-round RT-PCR, which a second-round multiplex PCR followed. Using its own MiXCR run on the multiplex PCR reads, TCRdb lists one record per CDR3 protein. The sample has around 520,000 distinct CDR3 sequences, just under 40% seen once. CDR3 length: 15 amino acids. Germline V gene data show CDR1 as SGHVS and CDR2 as FQNEAQ. The V gene lost 6 bases and the J gene lost 6 bases, with 20 bases spanning the gap. This sample was taken from a study of Graves' ophthalmopathy and Graves' hyperthyroidism. Study as a whole: Cases classed as stable hyperthyroidism had no ophthalmopathy within 18 months of follow-up.

Reliance was placed on clinical symptoms, serum thyroxine, TRAb, thyroid ultrasound and orbital computed tomography for diagnosis. Study-level results: Among expanded thyroid clonotypes above 0.001 frequency, most also occurred in blood. Separation of ophthalmopathy from stable hyperthyroidism was achieved by a 13-signature model, at approximately 87% sensitivity and roughly 77% specificity.

The receptor was isolated from an adult man with Graves' hyperthyroidism. The sequenced material came from peripheral blood or thyroid tissue (not recorded which). This sequence joins TRBV7-8 and TRBJ1-2; D is possibly TRBD1 (6 bases). The CDR3 protein is CASSSDSSFKNGYTF. The CDR3 nucleotides read TGTGCCAGCAGTTCGGACAGTAGCTTTAAAAATGGCTACACCTTC.